A selection of T cell receptor beta chains follows, all from one sample in a study of cytomegalovirus exposure and HLA in healthy donors. Method: immunoSEQ multiplex PCR; TCRdb's copy keeps in-frame clones and lacks some. The profile shows around 180,000 clones, roughly 85% of them singletons. Sequencing input: PBMCs. Receptors were obtained from a boy aged 2 to 10 in good health and CMV-seronegative. CDR3s include the opening cysteine and the closing phenylalanine or tryptophan. The order of the fields is D gene, J gene, clone size, V gene, CDR3 DNA, CDR3 protein. A D gene is named only where the DNA matches it firmly. Clone size is shown for a subset of rows, as once, few, many or a class of expanded clone.

NA,TRBJ2-7,NA,TRBV5-8,TGTGCCAGCAGCTTGGTTTCAGGGGGGTTCCAGGAGCAGTACTTC,CASSLVSGGFQEQYF
NA,TRBJ2-1,NA,TRBV19,TGTGCCAGTAGTATGGAGGCCCCAAGCTCCTACAATGAGCAGTTCTTC,CASSMEAPSSYNEQFF
NA,TRBJ1-1,NA,TRBV5-5,TGTGCCAGCAGCTTCCGGGAGACTGAAGCTTTCTTT,CASSFRETEAFF
TRBD1,TRBJ2-3,NA,TRBV15,TGTGCCACCAGCATTAGATTGGGGACAGGGAAGGCAGATACGCAGTATTTT,CATSIRLGTGKADTQYF
NA,TRBJ2-1,NA,TRBV27,TGTGCCAGCAGTTCTAACAGGAGGGGTGTTAAGAATGAGCAGTTCTTC,CASSSNRRGVKNEQFF
TRBD2,TRBJ2-7,NA,TRBV6-1,TGTGCCAGCAGTACCCTAGCGGGAGGTACCTACGAGCAGTACTTT,CASSTLAGGTYEQYF
TRBD1,TRBJ1-2,few,TRBV28,TGTGCCAGCAGAATACAGGGGGGATCTGGCTACACCTTC,CASRIQGGSGYTF
TRBD1,TRBJ1-4,NA,TRBV19,TGTGCCAGTAGTCCCCGGGCGGGACAGGTCCCCCGAGTGCTTTTT,CASSPRAGQVPRVLF
NA,TRBJ2-7,NA,TRBV5-6,TGTGCCAGCAGCTTGGACGGGGGGAAGGGGGATATCGCGTACTTC,CASSLDGGKGDIAYF
TRBD2,TRBJ2-2,NA,TRBV28,TGTGCCAGCAGCCCCTCTCCCACTAGCGGGGCCGCGAACACCGGGGAGCTGTTTTTT,CASSPSPTSGAANTGELFF
TRBD1,TRBJ1-2,NA,TRBV27,TGTGCCAGCGGAAGACAGGGGGCTAACTATGGCTACACCTTC,CASGRQGANYGYTF
TRBD2,TRBJ2-1,NA,TRBV27,TGTGCCAGCAGTGTCTCGACTAGCGGGGGGAGTGAGCAGTTCTTC,CASSVSTSGGSEQFF
NA,TRBJ2-7,NA,TRBV7-9,TGTGCCAGCAGCTTAGCAGACAGGCAACCGGGACCACCCTACGAGCAGTACTTC,CASSLADRQPGPPYEQYF
TRBD1,TRBJ1-6,NA,TRBV10-1,TGCGCCAGCAGTGGACCCCGGACAGGCGGGGAATCACCCCTCCACTTT,CASSGPRTGGESPLHF
NA,TRBJ2-7,NA,TRBV29-1,TGCAGCGTTGAAGATCAAAGGACAGATGCCTACGAGCAGTACTTC,CSVEDQRTDAYEQYF
TRBD1,TRBJ1-1,NA,TRBV29-1,TGCAGCGTTGTACAGGGGTCGGGCGCTGAAGCTTTCTTT,CSVVQGSGAEAFF
NA,TRBJ1-1,few,TRBV10-3,TGTGCCATCAGTGAGCCCGACAGGCGCACTGAAGCTTTCTTT,CAISEPDRRTEAFF
NA,TRBJ1-5,NA,TRBV2,TGTGCCAGCAGTGGACAGGATCAGCCCCAGCATTTT,CASSGQDQPQHF
NA,TRBJ1-1,NA,TRBV28,TGTGCCAGCAGTTTATTCTCACAGGGGAACACTGAAGCTTTCTTT,CASSLFSQGNTEAFF
TRBD2,TRBJ2-5,NA,TRBV6-1,TGTGCCAGCAGTGTCGGCCTAGCGGGAGGGGAGACCCAGTACTTC,CASSVGLAGGETQYF
NA,TRBJ2-5,NA,TRBV28,NA,CASSFDSTLGEQYF
TRBD2,TRBJ2-1,NA,TRBV5-1,TGCGCCAGCAGCTTGGCGGGGACTACCTACTACAATGAGCAGTTCTTC,CASSLAGTTYYNEQFF
NA,TRBJ2-3,NA,TRBV2,TGTGCCAGCAGTGATTTGTCGGGAGCGACAGATACGCAGTATTTT,CASSDLSGATDTQYF
NA,TRBJ2-1,NA,TRBV6-1,TGTGCCAGCAGTGAATCCCCTCAGGGGGAGCAGTTCTTC,CASSESPQGEQFF
TRBD1,TRBJ1-6,NA,TRBV6-5,TGTGCCAGCAGTCAGGACAGGGGCAATAATTCACCCCTCCACTTT,CASSQDRGNNSPLHF
NA,TRBJ1-2,NA,TRBV28,TGTGCCAGCAGCCGTAACAGGGCCCCTAATCTTGATGGCTACACCTTC,CASSRNRAPNLDGYTF
TRBD2,TRBJ2-3,NA,TRBV28,TGTGCCAGCAGTTTGGCAGCGGGAGGTTTAGCAGATACGCAGTATTTT,CASSLAAGGLADTQYF
NA,TRBJ1-5,NA,TRBV6-5,TGTGCCAGCAGAGAAGCCAGCAATCAGCCCCAGCATTTT,CASREASNQPQHF